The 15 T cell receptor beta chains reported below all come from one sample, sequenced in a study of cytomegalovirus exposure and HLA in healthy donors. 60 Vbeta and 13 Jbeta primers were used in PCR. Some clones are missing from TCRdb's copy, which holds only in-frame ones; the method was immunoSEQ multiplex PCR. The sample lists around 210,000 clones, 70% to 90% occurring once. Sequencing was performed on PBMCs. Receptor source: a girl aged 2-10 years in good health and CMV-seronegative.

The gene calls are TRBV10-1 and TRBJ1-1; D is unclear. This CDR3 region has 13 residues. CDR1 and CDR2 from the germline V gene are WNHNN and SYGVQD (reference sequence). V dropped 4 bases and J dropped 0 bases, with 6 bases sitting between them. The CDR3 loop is CASSVRLNTEAFF. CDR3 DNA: TGCGCCAGCAGTGTCAGGCTGAACACTGAAGCTTTCTTT.

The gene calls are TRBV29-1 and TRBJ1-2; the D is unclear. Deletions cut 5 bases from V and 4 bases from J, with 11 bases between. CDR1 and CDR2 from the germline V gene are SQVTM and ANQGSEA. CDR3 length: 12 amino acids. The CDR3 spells CSVPWGGYGYTF. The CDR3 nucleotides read TGCAGCGTTCCATGGGGAGGCTATGGCTACACCTTC. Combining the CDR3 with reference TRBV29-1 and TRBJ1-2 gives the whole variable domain SAVISQKPSRDICQRGTSLTIQCQVDSQVTMMFWYRQQPGQSLTLIATANQGSEATYESGFVIDKFPISRPNLTFSTLTVSNMSPEDSSIYLCSVPWGGYGYTFGSGTRLTVV.

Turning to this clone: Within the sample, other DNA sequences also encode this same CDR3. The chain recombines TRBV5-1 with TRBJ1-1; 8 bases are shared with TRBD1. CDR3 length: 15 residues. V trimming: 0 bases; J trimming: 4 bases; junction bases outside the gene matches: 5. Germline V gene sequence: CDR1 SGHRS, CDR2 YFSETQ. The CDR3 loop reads CASSLAGQGGTEAFF. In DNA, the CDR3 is TGCGCCAGCAGCTTGGCAGGACAGGGAGGCACTGAAGCTTTCTTT.

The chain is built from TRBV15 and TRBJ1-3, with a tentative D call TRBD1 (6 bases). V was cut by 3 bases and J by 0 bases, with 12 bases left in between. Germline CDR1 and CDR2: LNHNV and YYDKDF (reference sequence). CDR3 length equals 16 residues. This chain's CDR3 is CATSRDSQFSGNTIYF. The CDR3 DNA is TGTGCCACCAGCAGGGACAGCCAGTTCTCTGGAAACACCATATATTTT. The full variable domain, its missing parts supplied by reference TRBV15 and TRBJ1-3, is DAMVIQNPRYQVTQFGKPVTLSCSQTLNHNVMYWYQQKSSQAPKLLFHYYDKDFNNEADTPDNFQSRRPNTSFCFLDIRSPGLGDTAMYLCATSRDSQFSGNTIYFGEGSWLTVV.

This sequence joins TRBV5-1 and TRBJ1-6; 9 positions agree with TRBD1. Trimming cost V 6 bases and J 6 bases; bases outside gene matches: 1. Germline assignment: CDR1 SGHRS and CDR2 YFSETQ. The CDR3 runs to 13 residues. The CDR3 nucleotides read TGCGCCAGCAAGGGACAGGGTAATTCACCCCTCCACTTT. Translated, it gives CASKGQGNSPLHF.

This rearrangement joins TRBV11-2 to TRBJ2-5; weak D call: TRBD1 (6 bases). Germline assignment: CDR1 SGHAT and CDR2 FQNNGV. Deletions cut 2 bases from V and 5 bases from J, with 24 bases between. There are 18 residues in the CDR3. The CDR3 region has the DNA TGTGCCAGCAGCTTATCCGGATTCGGAGTGGGGGCCGGGGAGACCCAGTACTTC. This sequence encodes CASSLSGFGVGAGETQYF.

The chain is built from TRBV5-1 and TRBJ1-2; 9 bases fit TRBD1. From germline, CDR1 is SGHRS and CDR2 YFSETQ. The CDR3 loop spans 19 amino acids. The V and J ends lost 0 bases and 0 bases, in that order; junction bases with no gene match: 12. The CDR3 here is CASSLGRWGQGGPNYGYTF. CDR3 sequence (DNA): TGCGCCAGCAGCTTGGGGCGGTGGGGACAGGGAGGCCCTAACTATGGCTACACCTTC.

The CDR3 coding sequence is TGTGCCAGCAGCTTGGAGGGGGCTAACTATGGCTACACCTTC. It specifies CASSLEGANYGYTF. The rearrangement uses TRBV5-4 and TRBJ1-2, with D possibly being TRBD1 (6 bases). The CDR3 length is 14 residues. V shed 0 bases and J shed 0 bases, with 6 bases lying between them. In germline, CDR1 is SGHNT, CDR2 YYREEE (reference sequence).

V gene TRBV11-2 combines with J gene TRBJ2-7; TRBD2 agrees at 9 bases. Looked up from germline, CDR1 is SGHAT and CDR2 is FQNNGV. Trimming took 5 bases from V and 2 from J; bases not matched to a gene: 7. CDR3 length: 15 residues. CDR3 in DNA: TGTGCCAGCAGCCCCGTGACTAGCGGACCCTACGAGCAGTACTTC. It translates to CASSPVTSGPYEQYF.

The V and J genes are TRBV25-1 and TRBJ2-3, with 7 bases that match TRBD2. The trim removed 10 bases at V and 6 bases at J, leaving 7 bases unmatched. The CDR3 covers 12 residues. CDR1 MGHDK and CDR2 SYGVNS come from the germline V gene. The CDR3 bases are TGTGCCACCGGAGCGGGGTGGGATACGCAGTATTTT. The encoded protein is CATGAGWDTQYF.

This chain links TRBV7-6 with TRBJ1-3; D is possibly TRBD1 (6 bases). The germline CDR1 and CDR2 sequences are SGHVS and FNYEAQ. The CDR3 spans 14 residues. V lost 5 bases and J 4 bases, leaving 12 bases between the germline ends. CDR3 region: CASSRGQFGNTIYF. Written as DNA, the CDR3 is TGTGCCAGCAGCCGCGGACAGTTCGGAAACACCATATATTTT.

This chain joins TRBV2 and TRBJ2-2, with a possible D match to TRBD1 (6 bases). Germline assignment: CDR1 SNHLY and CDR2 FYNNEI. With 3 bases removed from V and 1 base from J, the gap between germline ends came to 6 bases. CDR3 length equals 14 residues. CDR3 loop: CASSDRGNTGELFF. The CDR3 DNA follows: TGTGCCAGCAGTGACAGGGGGAACACCGGGGAGCTGTTTTTT.

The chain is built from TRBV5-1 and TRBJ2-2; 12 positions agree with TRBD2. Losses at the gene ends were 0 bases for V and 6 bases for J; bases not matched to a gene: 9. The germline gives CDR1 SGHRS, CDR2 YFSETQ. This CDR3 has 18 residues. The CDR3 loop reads CASSLARLAGETAGELFF. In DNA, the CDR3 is TGCGCCAGCAGCTTGGCGCGACTAGCGGGAGAGACCGCCGGGGAGCTGTTTTTT.

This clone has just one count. As DNA, the CDR3 is TGTGCCAGCAGCCCCGGGACAGTGAACACTGAAGCTTTCTTT. Translation gives CASSPGTVNTEAFF. V is TRBV14 and J is TRBJ1-1; 7 positions agree with TRBD1. J was trimmed by 0 bases and V by 4 bases; bases with no gene match: 2. Germline V gene sequence: CDR1 SGHDN, CDR2 FVKESK. The CDR3 consists of 14 residues.

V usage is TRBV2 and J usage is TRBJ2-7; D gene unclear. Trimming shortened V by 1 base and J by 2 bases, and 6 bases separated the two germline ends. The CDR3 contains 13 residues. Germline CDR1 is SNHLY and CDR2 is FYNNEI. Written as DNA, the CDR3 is TGTGCCAGCAGTGAAGGACTGACCTACGAGCAGTACTTC. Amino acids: CASSEGLTYEQYF.